Below are 7 T cell receptor beta chains sequenced from a single sample in a study of identical twins. MiXCR, applied by TCRdb to the 5' RACE reads, yields one record per CDR3 protein. The sample contains around 370,000 distinct CDR3 sequences, approximately 10% of which appear only once. Sequencing input: naive T cells sorted from blood. The origin of the receptors is a woman aged 45-59 years in good health.

This clonotype was observed a handful of times. This chain joins TRBV29-1 and TRBJ2-1, with 7 nucleotides matching TRBD2. V gave up 2 bases and J gave up 3 bases; unmatched junction bases: 1. The CDR3 runs 13 residues. Germline CDR1 reads SQVTM; CDR2 reads ANQGSEA. CDR3 loop: CSVELAVYNEQFF. Written as DNA, the CDR3 is TGCAGCGTTGAACTAGCGGTCTACAATGAGCAGTTCTTC.

The DNA for the CDR3 is TGTGCCATCAGTGGCCTAGCGGGAGACAATGAGCAGTTCTTC. Its protein product is CAISGLAGDNEQFF. This chain connects TRBV10-3 to TRBJ2-1, with 10 positions matching TRBD2. This CDR3 is built from 14 residues. Looked up from germline, CDR1 is ENHRY and CDR2 is SYGVKD. Germline trimming cut 4 bases from V and 5 bases from J; bases unmatched to any gene: 2.

This clonotype appeared a few times. V is TRBV14 and J is TRBJ2-1, with 9 bases that match TRBD2. The germline CDR1 and CDR2 sequences are SGHDN and FVKESK. The CDR3 has 15 residues. V shed 3 bases, J shed 8 bases, and the junction held 8 bases outside the gene matches. DNA of the CDR3: TGTGCCAGCAGCCATCGGGCTAGCGGGACTCATGAGCAGTTCTTC. This sequence encodes CASSHRASGTHEQFF.

A few counts support this clonotype. The chain is built from TRBV20-1 and TRBJ2-6, with 10 bases fitting TRBD2. The germline V gene has CDR1 DFQATT and CDR2 SNEGSKA (reference sequence). The CDR3 extends over 15 amino acids. Germline trimming cut 3 bases from V and 1 base from J; bases unmatched to any gene: 0. Written as DNA, the CDR3 is TGCAGTGCTAGTAGCGGGAGGTCTGGGGCCAACGTCCTGACTTTC. Protein sequence: CSASSGRSGANVLTF.

This clonotype came up many times. This chain connects TRBV5-1 to TRBJ1-1; maybe TRBD1 (6 bases). Trimming left V 0 bases short and J 5 bases short, with 14 bases between. In germline, CDR1 is SGHRS, CDR2 YFSETQ. The CDR3 runs to 15 residues. For the CDR3, the DNA is TGCGCCAGCAGCTTGGCTGGGACACAAATTACTGAAGCTTTCTTT. Encoded protein: CASSLAGTQITEAFF.

This clonotype was recorded a few times. The rearrangement links TRBV20-1 to TRBJ2-5; TRBD2 matches 11 bases. Per germline, CDR1 DFQATT and CDR2 SNEGSKA (reference sequence). This CDR3 has 17 residues. The trim removed 0 bases at V and 2 bases at J, leaving 8 bases unmatched. Here the CDR3 reads CSARDYGTSGPQETQYF. The CDR3 region has the DNA TGCAGTGCTAGAGATTATGGGACTAGCGGCCCACAAGAGACCCAGTACTTC.

This clonotype was observed at least ten times. The chain has TRBV3-1 and TRBJ2-3, with 7 bases fitting TRBD2. The CDR3 runs to 16 residues. The junction had 4 bases not matched to a gene; V was cut back by 0 bases and J by 1 base. Germline-derived CDR1 and CDR2 are LGHDT and YNNKEL (reference sequence). The CDR3 DNA reads as TGTGCCAGCAGCCAAGATCGGGGACTACGCACAGATACGCAGTATTTT. This translates into CASSQDRGLRTDTQYF.